Reported below is one T cell receptor (beta chain). The antigen remains undetermined. This sample was taken from a study of shared clonotypes between healthy human individuals. Points from the study as a whole: Represented diversity (both genetic and exposure-history) was limited by the small number of donors. Deeper or shallower sequencing was expected to change how clonotypes are shared among donors.

Clones were read by immunoSEQ multiplex PCR, and TCRdb kept only the in-frame ones, dropping some. The repertoire has approximately 470,000 clones, around 80% of them found once; the top ten carry about 12%. Deletions cut 3 bases from V and 2 bases from J, with 14 bases between. Per germline, CDR1 LNHDA and CDR2 SQIVND (reference sequence). This CDR3 contains 16 residues. The specimen sequenced was PBMCs. The source of this sequence is a middle-aged woman in good health. Some clones in this sample may be carry-over from other donors' samples. J is TRBJ1-5 and V is TRBV19; maybe TRBD1 (6 bases). In DNA form, the CDR3 reads TGTGCCAGTAGTATTTGGCAGGGGAGCGGCAATCAGCCCCAGCATTTT. Translation: CASSIWQGSGNQPQHF.